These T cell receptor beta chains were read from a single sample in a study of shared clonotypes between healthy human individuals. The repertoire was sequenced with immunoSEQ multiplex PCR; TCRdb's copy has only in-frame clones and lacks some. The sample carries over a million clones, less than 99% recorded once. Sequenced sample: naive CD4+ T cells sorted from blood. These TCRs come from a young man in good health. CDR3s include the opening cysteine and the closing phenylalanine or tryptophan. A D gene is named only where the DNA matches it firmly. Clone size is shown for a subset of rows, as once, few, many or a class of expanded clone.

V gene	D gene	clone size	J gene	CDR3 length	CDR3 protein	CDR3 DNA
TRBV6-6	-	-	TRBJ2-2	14	CASGVRGGTGELFF	TGTGCCAGCGGGGTAAGGGGCGGCACCGGGGAGCTGTTTTTT
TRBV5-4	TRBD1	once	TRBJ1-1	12	CASSEGQFEAFF	TGTGCCAGCAGCGAGGGACAGTTTGAAGCTTTCTTT
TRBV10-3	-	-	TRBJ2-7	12	CAISERGFEQYF	TGTGCCATCAGTGAGAGGGGGTTCGAGCAGTACTTC
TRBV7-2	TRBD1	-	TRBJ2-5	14	CASSSDRVFETQYF	TGTGCCAGCAGCTCTGACAGGGTATTTGAGACCCAGTACTTC
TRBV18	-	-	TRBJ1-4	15	CASSPAGRKNEKLFF	TGTGCCAGCTCACCTGCGGGACGGAAGAATGAAAAACTGTTTTTT
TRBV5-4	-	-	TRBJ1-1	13	CASSDDPRTEAFF	TGTGCCAGCAGCGATGACCCTCGCACTGAAGCTTTCTTT
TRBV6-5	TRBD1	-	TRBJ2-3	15	CASSYRGPLEDTQYF	TGTGCCAGCAGTTACAGGGGGCCGCTCGAGGATACGCAGTATTTT
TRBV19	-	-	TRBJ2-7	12	CASSAAAYEQYF	TGTGCCAGTAGCGCAGCGGCCTACGAGCAGTACTTC
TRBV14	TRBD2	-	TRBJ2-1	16	CASSQRTSGGRNEQFF	TGTGCCAGCAGCCAACGGACTAGCGGTGGGCGGAATGAGCAGTTCTTC
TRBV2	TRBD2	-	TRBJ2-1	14	CASSAGLAHNEQFF	TGTGCCAGCAGTGCGGGACTAGCGCACAATGAGCAGTTCTTC
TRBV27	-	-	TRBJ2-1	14	CASRLRDKGNEQFF	TGTGCCAGCAGACTAAGGGACAAGGGAAATGAGCAGTTCTTC
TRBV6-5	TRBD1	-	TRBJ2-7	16	CASSYWLGQRLSEQYF	TGTGCCAGCAGTTATTGGTTGGGACAGAGATTGTCGGAGCAGTACTTC
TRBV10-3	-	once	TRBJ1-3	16	CAISELGANSGNTIYF	TGTGCCATCAGTGAGTTAGGGGCCAACTCTGGAAACACCATATATTTT
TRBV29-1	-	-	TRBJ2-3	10	CSVLDNTQYF	TGCAGCGTTCTCGATAATACGCAGTATTTT
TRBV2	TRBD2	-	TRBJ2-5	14	CASGVAGEQETQYF	TGTGCCAGCGGTGTAGCGGGAGAGCAAGAGACCCAGTACTTC
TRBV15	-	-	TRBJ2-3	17	CATSRDGGGYHTDTQYF	TGTGCCACCAGCAGAGATGGGGGCGGATACCACACAGATACGCAGTATTTT
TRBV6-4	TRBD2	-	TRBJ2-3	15	CASSESGRRTDTQYF	TGTGCCAGCAGTGAAAGCGGGAGGCGCACAGATACGCAGTATTTT
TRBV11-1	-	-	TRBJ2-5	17	CASSSSRPGQTEETQYF	TGTGCCAGCAGCTCTTCTCGACCGGGACAAACAGAGGAGACCCAGTACTTC
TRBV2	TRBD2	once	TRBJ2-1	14	CASSGLAPYNEQFF	TGTGCCAGCAGTGGACTAGCGCCCTACAATGAGCAGTTCTTC
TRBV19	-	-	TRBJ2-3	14	CASTPVGLTDTQYF	TGTGCCAGTACCCCGGTGGGGCTTACAGATACGCAGTATTTT
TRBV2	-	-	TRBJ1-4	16	CASREMIQSTNEKLFF	TGTGCCAGCAGGGAAATGATACAATCAACTAATGAAAAACTGTTTTTT
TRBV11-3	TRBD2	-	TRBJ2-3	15	CASSGGTSGRDTQYF	TGTGCCAGCAGCGGCGGGACTAGCGGGAGGGATACGCAGTATTTT
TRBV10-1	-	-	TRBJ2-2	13	CASSGRGTGELFF	TGCGCCAGCAGTGGCAGAGGAACCGGGGAGCTGTTTTTT
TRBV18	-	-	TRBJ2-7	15	CASSTNRVSSYEQYF	TGTGCCAGCTCTACAAACAGGGTTTCCTCGTACGAGCAGTACTTC
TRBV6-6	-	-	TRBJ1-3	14	CASSYSAGGNTIYF	TGTGCCAGCAGTTACTCGGCGGGAGGAAACACCATATATTTT
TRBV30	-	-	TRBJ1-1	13	CAWSTGLRTEAFF	TGTGCCTGGAGTACAGGTTTGCGTACTGAAGCTTTCTTT
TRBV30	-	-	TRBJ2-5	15	CAWSVPGGTQETQYF	TGTGCCTGGAGTGTACCAGGGGGGACCCAAGAGACCCAGTACTTC
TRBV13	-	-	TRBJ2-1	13	CASSLLGSDEQFF	TGTGCCAGCAGCTTATTGGGGTCAGATGAGCAGTTCTTC
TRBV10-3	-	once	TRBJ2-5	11	CAIMKGETQYF	TGTGCCATCATGAAGGGGGAGACCCAGTACTTC
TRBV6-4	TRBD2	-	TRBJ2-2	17	CASSPTPSGANTGELFF	TGTGCCAGCAGTCCCACCCCTAGCGGAGCGAACACCGGGGAGCTGTTTTTT
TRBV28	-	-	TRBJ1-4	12	CASSLDLQGWSF	TGTGCCAGCAGTTTGGACCTACAGGGATGGTCATTT
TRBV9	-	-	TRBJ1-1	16	CASSVARGAGWAEAFF	TGTGCCAGCAGCGTAGCCAGAGGAGCAGGGTGGGCTGAAGCTTTCTTT
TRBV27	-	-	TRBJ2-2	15	CASSLGAGVTGELFF	TGTGCCAGCAGTTTAGGGGCAGGTGTCACCGGGGAGCTGTTTTTT
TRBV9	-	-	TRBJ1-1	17	CASSVNGDSVLDTEAFF	TGTGCCAGCAGCGTGAACGGTGATTCCGTCCTGGACACTGAAGCTTTCTTT
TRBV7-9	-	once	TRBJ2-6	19	CASRTTGSPPRAGANVLTF	TGTGCCAGCAGGACAACGGGCAGTCCCCCTAGGGCTGGGGCCAACGTCCTGACTTTC
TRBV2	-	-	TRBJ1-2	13	CASKRTANYGYTF	TGTGCCAGCAAACGGACAGCGAACTATGGCTACACCTTC
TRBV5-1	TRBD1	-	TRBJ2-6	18	CASSGGQGSRSGANVLTF	TGCGCCAGCAGCGGGGGACAGGGTTCGCGCTCTGGGGCCAACGTCCTGACTTTC
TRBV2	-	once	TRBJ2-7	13	CASSGELAYEQYF	TGTGCCAGCAGTGGGGAATTGGCCTACGAGCAGTACTTC
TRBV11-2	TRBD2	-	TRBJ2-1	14	CASRSGTSFYEQFF	TGTGCCAGCAGATCCGGGACTAGTTTCTATGAGCAGTTCTTC
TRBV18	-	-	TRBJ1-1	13	CASSPGMNTEAFF	TGTGCCAGCTCACCAGGGATGAACACTGAAGCTTTCTTT
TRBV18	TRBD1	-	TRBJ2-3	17	CASSPLQNRGETDTQYF	TGTGCCAGCTCACCTCTCCAAAACAGGGGAGAGACAGATACGCAGTATTTT
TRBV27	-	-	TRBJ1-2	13	CASRPTGYYGYTF	TGTGCCAGCAGACCCACAGGGTACTATGGCTACACCTTC
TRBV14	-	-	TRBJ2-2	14	CASSQDISTGELFF	TGTGCCAGCAGCCAAGATATATCTACCGGGGAGCTGTTTTTT
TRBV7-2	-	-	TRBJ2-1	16	CASSLVRVMGSNEQFF	TGTGCCAGCAGCTTAGTTAGGGTAATGGGGTCCAATGAGCAGTTCTTC
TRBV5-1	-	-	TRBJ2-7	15	CASKKLADRPYEQYF	TGCGCCAGCAAAAAATTAGCGGATAGACCCTACGAGCAGTACTTC
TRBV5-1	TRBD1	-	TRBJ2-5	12	CASGTGEETQYF	TGCGCCAGCGGGACAGGGGAAGAGACCCAGTACTTC
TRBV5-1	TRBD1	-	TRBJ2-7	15	CASSFRDRDPYEQYF	TGCGCCAGCAGTTTCCGGGACAGGGACCCCTACGAGCAGTACTTC
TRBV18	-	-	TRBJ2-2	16	CASSPVSTENTGELFF	TGTGCCAGCTCACCAGTTTCCACAGAAAACACCGGGGAGCTGTTTTTT
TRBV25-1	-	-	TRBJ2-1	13	CATAPGQYNEQFF	TGTGCCACCGCTCCTGGACAGTACAATGAGCAGTTCTTC